This TCR beta chain derives from a study of cytomegalovirus exposure and HLA in healthy donors. Findings of the study overall: Associated with cytomegalovirus, according to the listing, were some 180 TCR beta chains. Clusters of TCRs from the first cohort tended to co-occur in the 90 to 150 validation repertoires (as a later analysis found).

The method was immunoSEQ multiplex PCR; TCRdb's version includes in-frame clones alone and lacks a portion of them. Of some 170,000 clones in the sample, approximately 96% were seen once. About this clone itself: The antigen remains undetermined.

This CDR3 is 13 amino acids long. V shed 4 bases and J 8 bases; nucleotides not matched to a gene: 6. The germline CDR1 and CDR2 sequences are KGHSH and LQKENI. This receptor was identified in a woman aged 18-30 years in good health and CMV-seronegative. The rearrangement uses TRBV18 and TRBJ1-2; 8 nucleotides line up with TRBD1. Material for sequencing was PBMCs. In nucleotides, the CDR3 is TGTGCCAGCTCACTTGGACAGGGCGGCGGCTACACCTTC. It specifies CASSLGQGGGYTF.